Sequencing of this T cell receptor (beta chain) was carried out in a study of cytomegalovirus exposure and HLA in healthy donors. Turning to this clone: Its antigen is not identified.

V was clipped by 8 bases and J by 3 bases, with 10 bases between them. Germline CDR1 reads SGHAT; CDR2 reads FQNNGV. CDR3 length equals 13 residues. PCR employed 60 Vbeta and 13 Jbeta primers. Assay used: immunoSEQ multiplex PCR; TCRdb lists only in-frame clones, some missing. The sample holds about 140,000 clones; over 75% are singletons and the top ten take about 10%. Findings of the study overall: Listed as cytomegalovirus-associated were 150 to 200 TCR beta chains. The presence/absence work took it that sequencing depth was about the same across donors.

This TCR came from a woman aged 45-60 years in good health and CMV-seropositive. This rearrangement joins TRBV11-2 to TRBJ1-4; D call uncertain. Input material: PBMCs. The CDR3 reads CASEGLANEKLFF. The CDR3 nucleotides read TGTGCCAGCGAGGGTTTGGCTAATGAAAAACTGTTTTTT.